The source of this T cell receptor beta chain is a study of blood T cell repertoires in COVID-19. As for the study in general: T cells, B-cell-depleted T cells, or PBMCs supplied cDNA or gDNA.

In the study's own analysis: Estimation of nucleated cell counts relied on the amplification of reference gene primers. Only in-frame clones appear in the TCRdb table, and some are missing; sequencing was by immunoSEQ multiplex PCR. V and J calls and clone size are those listed in that table; D and trimming were worked out from the DNA. The data show roughly 250,000 clones, over 65% seen once. In this sample, this clone turned up a few times. The germline gives CDR1 MNHEY, CDR2 SMNVEV (reference sequence). There are 16 residues in the CDR3. V was shortened by 0 bases and J by 2 bases, with 14 bases between the two germline ends.

This sequence originates from a woman of 80 years or more with acute or convalescent COVID-19. This sequence joins TRBV27 and TRBJ2-7; TRBD2 is a possible D gene (7 bases). The material sequenced was peripheral blood. CDR3 in amino acids: CASSLSSGGGTYEQYF. DNA of the CDR3: TGTGCCAGCAGTTTATCGTCGGGGGGCGGGACCTACGAGCAGTACTTC.